The 31 T cell receptor beta chains in this list originate from one sample, sequenced in a study of shared clonotypes between healthy human individuals. Method: immunoSEQ multiplex PCR; TCRdb's copy keeps in-frame clones and lacks some. This table holds millions of clones, 85% to 95% found once. Sequencing used naive CD4+ T cells sorted from blood. Subset denoted: CD45RA+ positively selected. Receptors originate from a man younger than 35 in good health.

As regards this clone: Different DNA sequences within this sample yield the same CDR3. The V and J genes are TRBV9 and TRBJ2-2; maybe TRBD2 (5 bases). This CDR3 region has 16 residues. Trimming took off 0 bases at V and 0 bases at J, with 9 bases between the two ends. The germline gives CDR1 SGDLS, CDR2 YYNGEE. The CDR3 DNA reads as TGTGCCAGCAGCGTAGGGGCGGGCGCGAACACCGGGGAGCTGTTTTTT. As protein: CASSVGAGANTGELFF.

A word on this clone: The same CDR3 can be traced to other DNA sequences in this sample. V usage is TRBV5-1 and J usage is TRBJ1-4, with D maybe TRBD1 (6 bases). CDR3 length equals 14 residues. With 5 bases removed from V and 3 bases from J, the gap between germline ends came to 11 bases. Germline-derived CDR1 and CDR2 are SGHRS and YFSETQ. CDR3 DNA sequence: TGCGCCAGCAGTCTACAGGGTTCTAATGAAAAACTGTTTTTT. This translates into CASSLQGSNEKLFF.

The chain uses TRBV5-1 and TRBJ2-3, with 7 bases lining up with TRBD1. J lost 7 bases, V lost 3 bases, and 5 bases had no gene match. CDR1 is SGHRS and CDR2 is YFSETQ in the germline V gene. There are 13 residues in the CDR3. The CDR3: CASSSTGDHTQYF. CDR3 nucleotide sequence: TGCGCCAGCAGCTCAACAGGGGACCATACGCAGTATTTT.

The V gene is TRBV5-1, the J gene TRBJ1-2, with a tentative D call TRBD1 (5 bases). This CDR3 is 12 amino acids long. The germline gives CDR1 SGHRS, CDR2 YFSETQ. The V end lost 3 bases, the J end lost 8 bases, and 11 bases lay between the germline ends. The CDR3 is CASSSAGLGYTF. CDR3 in DNA: TGCGCCAGCAGCTCGGCAGGGTTGGGCTACACCTTC.

With regard to this clone: Other DNA sequences from this sample encode an identical CDR3 as well. CDR3 DNA: TGTGCCAGCAGGACAACTAATGAAAAACTGTTTTTT. Its translation: CASRTTNEKLFF. V gene TRBV28 combines with J gene TRBJ1-4; D is unresolved. This CDR3 is built from 12 residues. V was shortened by 6 bases and J by 0 bases, with 2 bases between the two germline ends. Germline loops: CDR1 MDHEN, CDR2 SYDVKM. The entire variable domain, with the rest obtained from reference TRBV28 and TRBJ1-4, is as follows: DVKVTQSSRYLVKRTGEKVFLECVQDMDHENMFWYRQDPGLGLRLIYFSYDVKMKEKGDIPEGYSVSREKKERFSLILESASTNQTSMYLCASRTTNEKLFFGSGTQLSVL.

This clone was picked up a small number of times. The genes are TRBV5-1 and TRBJ1-2; D is ambiguous. The germline V gene has CDR1 SGHRS and CDR2 YFSETQ. Trimming removed 5 bases from V and 8 bases from J, with 16 bases in between. The CDR3 length is 13 residues. Here the CDR3 reads CASRSQEPFGYTF. The CDR3 region has the DNA TGCGCCAGCAGGTCCCAGGAGCCCTTCGGCTACACCTTC.

J is TRBJ2-5 and V is TRBV7-2; the D is unclear. Trimming removed 5 bases at V and 7 bases at J, with 8 bases between. The CDR3 contains 11 residues. From germline, CDR1 is SGHTA and CDR2 FQGNSA. CDR3 DNA: TGTGCCAGCAGCGGCCGAGGGACCCAGTACTTC. Protein: CASSGRGTQYF. Drawing the rest from reference TRBV7-2 and TRBJ2-5, the complete variable domain is GAGVSQSPSNKVTEKGKDVELRCDPISGHTALYWYRQSLGQGLEFLIYFQGNSAPDKSGLPSDRFSAERTGGSVSTLTIQRTQQEDSAVYLCASSGRGTQYFGPGTRLLVL.

The rearrangement uses TRBV7-9 and TRBJ2-1; TRBD2 aligns across 12 bases. In germline, CDR1 is SEHNR, CDR2 FQNEAQ (reference sequence). V lost 4 bases to trimming and J lost 9 bases; unmatched junction nucleotides: 4. The CDR3 is 14 residues long. As DNA, the CDR3 is TGTGCCAGCAGCTGGACTAGCGGGACTCGTGAGCAGTTCTTC. As protein: CASSWTSGTREQFF.

The chain combines TRBV7-2 with TRBJ1-2, with a possible D match to TRBD1 (5 bases). Trimming shortened V by 0 bases and J by 0 bases, and 8 bases separated the two germline ends. The length of the CDR3 is 15 residues. Germline CDR1 and CDR2: SGHTA and FQGNSA. CDR3 sequence: CASSLAPGANYGYTF. In DNA, the CDR3 is TGTGCCAGCAGCTTAGCGCCGGGGGCTAACTATGGCTACACCTTC. Variable domain in full (rest from reference TRBV7-2 and TRBJ1-2): GAGVSQSPSNKVTEKGKDVELRCDPISGHTALYWYRQSLGQGLEFLIYFQGNSAPDKSGLPSDRFSAERTGGSVSTLTIQRTQQEDSAVYLCASSLAPGANYGYTFGSGTRLTVV.

This chain connects TRBV10-3 to TRBJ2-7; no reliable D call. V shed 7 bases and J shed 5 bases, with 12 bases lying between them. Germline-derived CDR1 and CDR2 are ENHRY and SYGVKD. The CDR3 loop spans 12 amino acids. This CDR3 is CAINSASHEQYF. In DNA form, the CDR3 reads TGTGCCATCAACTCAGCGAGTCACGAGCAGTACTTC.

V is TRBV5-1 and J is TRBJ2-3, with TRBD2 matching 9 bases. The ends lost 0 bases at V and 2 bases at J; junction bases unmatched: 4. The CDR3 runs 16 residues. Germline V gives CDR1 SGHRS, CDR2 YFSETQ. The CDR3 nucleotides read TGCGCCAGCAGCTTGGTTAGCGGGGGCTACACAGATACGCAGTATTTT. Translated: CASSLVSGGYTDTQYF.

CDR3 nucleotides: TGTGCCAGCAGTTTATTACAGGGTGATGGCTACACCTTC. It encodes CASSLLQGDGYTF. V and J are TRBV28 and TRBJ1-2, with D possibly TRBD1 on 6 matching bases. The CDR3 covers 13 residues. The V gene lost 1 base and the J gene lost 6 bases, with 9 bases spanning the gap. CDR1 and CDR2 (germline): MDHEN, SYDVKM.

The chain employs TRBV30 and TRBJ2-3, with D uncertain. Trimming left V 0 bases short and J 3 bases short, with 13 bases between. In germline, CDR1 is GTSNPN, CDR2 SVGIG (reference sequence). There are 15 residues in the CDR3. The CDR3 protein is CAWSVQEGFTDTQYF. The CDR3 coding sequence is TGTGCCTGGAGTGTACAAGAAGGATTTACAGATACGCAGTATTTT.

The sample holds one count of this clone. The CDR3 DNA follows: TGTGCCAGCAGTTTAGGTTTAAAGGGGGTACTCTCTGGGGCCAACGTCCTGACTTTC. Encoded protein: CASSLGLKGVLSGANVLTF. The rearrangement links TRBV28 to TRBJ2-6; perhaps TRBD1 as D (6 bases). CDR3 length: 19 amino acids. The V gene's germline CDR1 is MDHEN and CDR2 SYDVKM. Trimming pared 2 bases from V and 0 bases from J, leaving 17 bases between.

This clone was seen a few times. The J gene is TRBJ1-1, the V gene TRBV30; perhaps TRBD1 as D (5 bases). Germline values: CDR1 GTSNPN, CDR2 SVGIG (reference sequence). The CDR3 is made up of 13 amino acids. The V end was cut by 4 bases, the J end by 1 base, with 10 bases between. The CDR3 nucleotides read TGTGCCTGGAATTCACAGGCGAACACTGAAGCTTTCTTT. Translating it yields CAWNSQANTEAFF.

The rearrangement uses TRBV5-6 and TRBJ2-4; 9 bases line up with TRBD1. This CDR3 contains 15 residues. The V gene end was trimmed by 4 bases and the J gene end by 1 base; junction bases not matched to a gene: 3. CDR1 and CDR2 from the germline V gene are SGHDT and YYEEEE. Written as DNA, the CDR3 is TGTGCCAGCAGCGTGACAGGGGGTGCCAAAAACATTCAGTACTTC. Translation gives CASSVTGGAKNIQYF. The full variable domain, rest sourced from reference TRBV5-6 and TRBJ2-4, is DAGVTQSPTHLIKTRGQQVTLRCSPKSGHDTVSWYQQALGQGPQFIFQYYEEEERQRGNFPDRFSGHQFPNYSSELNVNALLLGDSALYLCASSVTGGAKNIQYFGAGTRLSVL.

In its sample, this clone was seen a few times. This chain connects TRBV9 to TRBJ1-2, with 7 bases aligning to TRBD1. The germline V gene has CDR1 SGDLS and CDR2 YYNGEE. J gave up 4 bases and V 5 bases, and 2 bases lay outside the gene matches. This CDR3 spans 12 amino acids. The CDR3 DNA sequence: TGTGCCAGCAGTGACAGGGCCTATGGCTACACCTTC. This codes for CASSDRAYGYTF.

This clone was counted a single time. The V and J genes are TRBV5-8 and TRBJ2-4; D not certain. CDR1 SGHTS and CDR2 YDEGEE come from the germline V gene. The CDR3 length is 16 residues. The germline V and J ends were trimmed by 3 bases and 0 bases, with 13 bases remaining between them. CDR3 bases: TGTGCCAGCAGCTCCCGAGGAGTCCTAGCCAAAAACATTCAGTACTTC. Amino acids: CASSSRGVLAKNIQYF.

This chain uses TRBV7-2 with TRBJ2-3; D is possibly TRBD1 or TRBD2 (5 bases each). V was shortened by 1 base and J by 2 bases, with 13 bases between the two germline ends. Germline CDR1 SGHTA, CDR2 FQGNSA. CDR3 length equals 16 residues. The DNA of the CDR3 is TGTGCCAGCAGCTTAGTAGGAGGTGGGACCACAGATACGCAGTATTTT. It is translated as CASSLVGGGTTDTQYF.

V usage is TRBV11-3 and J usage is TRBJ2-5, with D hard to call. The CDR3 loop spans 11 amino acids. The V end was cut by 5 bases, the J end by 7 bases, with 8 bases between. Germline CDR1 reads SGHNT; CDR2 reads YENEEA. CDR3 nucleotides: TGTGCCAGCAGCACGGGCGCGACCCAGTACTTC. Translating gives CASSTGATQYF.

For this clone: The sample carries other DNA sequences with the same CDR3. The V and J genes are TRBV6-5 and TRBJ1-3; 7 nucleotides match TRBD1. The CDR3 contains 14 residues. Germline values: CDR1 MNHEY, CDR2 SVGAGI. The ends lost 6 bases at V and 2 bases at J; junction bases unmatched: 4. The DNA of the CDR3 is TGTGCCAGCAGCCTCGACAGGGCTGGAAACACCATATATTTT. Its protein is CASSLDRAGNTIYF.

The rearrangement links TRBV18 to TRBJ2-7; D perhaps matches TRBD1 (6 bases). The V gene's germline CDR1 is KGHSH and CDR2 LQKENI. The CDR3 loop spans 14 amino acids. The V and J ends lost 3 bases and 0 bases respectively, with 9 bases between them. The CDR3 spells CASSPEQGSYEQYF. CDR3 DNA: TGTGCCAGCTCACCGGAACAGGGCTCCTACGAGCAGTACTTC.

V and J are TRBV29-1 and TRBJ2-5; 7 bases are shared with TRBD2. With V trimmed by 7 bases and J by 5 bases, 7 bases remained unmatched. Germline V lookup: CDR1 SQVTM, CDR2 ANQGSEA. This CDR3 is built from 12 residues. DNA for the CDR3: TGCAGCGCGAAACTAGCGTGGGAGACCCAGTACTTC. Residues: CSAKLAWETQYF.

CDR3 in amino acids: CASSSRTGVNEQYF. In nucleotides, the CDR3 is TGTGCCAGCAGCTCTCGGACAGGGGTGAACGAGCAGTACTTC. This rearrangement joins TRBV9 to TRBJ2-7, with 9 bases identical to TRBD1. V was pared by 4 bases and J by 5 bases, with 7 bases of the junction left unmatched. The CDR3 covers 14 residues. Germline V gene lookup returns CDR1 SGDLS and CDR2 YYNGEE.

This chain links TRBV28 with TRBJ2-1, with 8 bases fitting TRBD2. J was trimmed by 6 bases and V by 2 bases; bases with no gene match: 3. The germline V gene encodes CDR1 MDHEN and CDR2 SYDVKM. This CDR3 spans 14 amino acids. The CDR3 DNA reads as TGTGCCAGCAGTTTAGCGGGGGGCTTCAATGAGCAGTTCTTC. Its protein is CASSLAGGFNEQFF.

This chain links TRBV7-2 with TRBJ2-2; 7 nucleotides match TRBD1. Per the germline V gene, CDR1 is SGHTA and CDR2 is FQGNSA. The CDR3 has 14 residues. V lost 6 bases to trimming and J lost 5 bases; unmatched junction nucleotides: 6. In DNA form, the CDR3 reads TGTGCCAGCAGTCTGAAACAGGGGACCGGGGAGCTGTTTTTT. The encoded protein is CASSLKQGTGELFF.

Note on this clone: A read error may be the cause here, since a much bigger clone is one base away. The sample has other DNA sequences that encode this CDR3 too. The genes are TRBV30 and TRBJ1-4; D remains ambiguous. Deletions cut 5 bases from V and 0 bases from J, with 7 bases between. CDR1 and CDR2 (germline): GTSNPN, SVGIG (reference sequence). There are 13 residues in the CDR3. CDR3 sequence (DNA): TGTGCCTGGGGGCATGCAACTAATGAAAAACTGTTTTTT. It translates to CAWGHATNEKLFF. Filled out from reference TRBV30 and TRBJ1-4, the complete variable domain reads SQTIHQWPATLVQPVGSPLSLECTVEGTSNPNLYWYRQAAGRGLQLLFYSVGIGQISSEVPQNLSASRPQDRQFILSSKKLLLSDSGFYLCAWGHATNEKLFFGSGTQLSVL.

Note on this clone: A much more abundant neighbour one base away suggests this may be a read error. The chain couples TRBV5-3 to TRBJ2-7, with 8 bases aligning to TRBD2. TRBV5-3 is an open reading frame, and its role is uncertain. This CDR3 has 15 amino acids. V was clipped by 3 bases and J by 2 bases; unmatched bases: 7. The CDR3 spells CARSSGGGPTYEQYF. CDR3 DNA: TGTGCCAGAAGCTCCGGCGGGGGGCCGACCTACGAGCAGTACTTC.

This rearrangement joins TRBV10-3 to TRBJ2-5; TRBD2 matches 7 bases. V trimming: 4 bases; J trimming: 2 bases; junction bases outside the gene matches: 4. The V gene's germline CDR1 is ENHRY and CDR2 SYGVKD. This CDR3 region has 14 residues. CDR3 DNA sequence: TGTGCCATCAGTGTCGGGGGGTATCAAGAGACCCAGTACTTC. Its protein is CAISVGGYQETQYF.

The V and J genes are TRBV7-2 and TRBJ2-5, with D uncertain. Germline assignment: CDR1 SGHTA and CDR2 FQGNSA. The ends were cut back, 1 base at V and 8 bases at J, with 14 bases in the middle. The CDR3 is 14 residues long. The CDR3 nucleotides read TGTGCCAGCAGCTTAGACAGCCATAAGAACACCCAGTACTTC. It codes for CASSLDSHKNTQYF. Filled out from reference TRBV7-2 and TRBJ2-5, the complete variable domain reads GAGVSQSPSNKVTEKGKDVELRCDPISGHTALYWYRQSLGQGLEFLIYFQGNSAPDKSGLPSDRFSAERTGGSVSTLTIQRTQQEDSAVYLCASSLDSHKNTQYFGPGTRLLVL.

The chain joins TRBV5-6 to TRBJ2-1, with 12 bases identical to TRBD2. Germline CDR1 is SGHDT and CDR2 is YYEEEE. This CDR3 has 15 amino acids. The V gene end was trimmed by 2 bases and the J gene end by 4 bases; junction bases not matched to a gene: 1. The CDR3 DNA is TGTGCCAGCAGCTTCGGACTAGCGGGGTACAATGAGCAGTTCTTC. Translating it yields CASSFGLAGYNEQFF.